This T cell receptor beta chain originates from a study of blood T cell repertoires in COVID-19. The overall study: Sites across the United States, Italy and Spain contributed samples from acute and convalescent COVID-19. PBMCs, B-cell-depleted T cells, or T cells were the source of the cDNA or gDNA that made up the material.

Original methodology: Reference gene primer amplification in the assay estimated nucleated cell counts. Profiled with immunoSEQ multiplex PCR; TCRdb holds only in-frame clones, not every one. Clonal size and the V and J genes are those of that table, whereas D and trimming came from the DNA. This table has about 88,000 clones, over 80% appearing once. The receptor was derived from a human donor with active COVID-19. The donor label of this sample is uncertain. The sequencing input was peripheral blood.

CDR3 nucleotides: TGCGCCAGCAGTCAACGGTCTCCCTACGAGCAGTACTTC. It codes for CASSQRSPYEQYF. The rearrangement joins TRBV23-1 to TRBJ2-7; D is undetermined. TRBV23-1 qualifies as an ORF whose function is uncertain. The CDR3 has 13 residues. Trimming took off 2 bases at V and 2 bases at J, with 7 bases between the two ends.